The 5 T cell receptor beta chains below were found in one sample sequenced in a study of blood T cell repertoires in COVID-19 (dated by TCRdb to about 2020). Library method: the immunoSEQ multiplex PCR assay. Not all clones reach the TCRdb copy of this immuneACCESS table, which keeps in-frame sequences only. Checked studies attribute under half of the gap to unresolved V genes and leave the rest unexplained. The sample includes some 210,000 clones, with 87% observed a single time. The ten biggest clones cover 10% of the sample. Source material: PBMCs or T cells enriched from blood (not recorded which). These receptors all come from a man younger than 30 with acute COVID-19.

The chain recombines TRBV11-2 with TRBJ2-5; 9 bases are shared with TRBD1. V trimming: 3 bases; J trimming: 5 bases; junction bases outside the gene matches: 4. Germline CDR1 reads SGHAT; CDR2 reads FQNNGV. The CDR3 runs 14 residues. In DNA form, the CDR3 reads TGTGCCAGCAGCTTGGACAGGGGAGTGGAGACCCAGTACTTC. Encoded protein: CASSLDRGVETQYF.

V and J are TRBV5-6 and TRBJ1-1, with D unresolved. The V end lost 4 bases, the J end lost 5 bases, and 15 bases lay between the germline ends. This CDR3 has 14 residues. Germline V gene sequence: CDR1 SGHDT, CDR2 YYEEEE. The CDR3 DNA sequence: TGTGCCAGCAGCGAGCTTGGGCAGTGGACTGAAGCTTTCTTT. As protein: CASSELGQWTEAFF. The complete variable domain, with remaining parts taken from reference TRBV5-6 and TRBJ1-1, reads DAGVTQSPTHLIKTRGQQVTLRCSPKSGHDTVSWYQQALGQGPQFIFQYYEEEERQRGNFPDRFSGHQFPNYSSELNVNALLLGDSALYLCASSELGQWTEAFFGQGTRLTVV.

This clone was found once. The chain uses TRBV28 and TRBJ2-7; perhaps TRBD1 as D (6 bases). The CDR3 runs 14 residues. The germline CDR1 and CDR2 sequences are MDHEN and SYDVKM. V was trimmed by 2 bases and J by 5 bases, leaving 13 bases between them. The CDR3 nucleotides are TGTGCCAGCAGTTTAGGACAGAACCTCGACGAGCAGTACTTC. Translated: CASSLGQNLDEQYF.

V is TRBV7-2 and J is TRBJ2-3; 10 bases are a match to TRBD2. The ends lost 4 bases at V and 4 bases at J; junction bases unmatched: 5. Germline-derived CDR1 and CDR2 are SGHTA and FQGNSA. The CDR3 runs to 15 residues. CDR3 loop: CASSSQREGADTQYF. CDR3 coding DNA: TGTGCCAGCAGCTCCCAGCGGGAGGGTGCAGATACGCAGTATTTT. Drawing the rest from reference TRBV7-2 and TRBJ2-3, the complete variable domain is GAGVSQSPSNKVTEKGKDVELRCDPISGHTALYWYRQSLGQGLEFLIYFQGNSAPDKSGLPSDRFSAERTGGSVSTLTIQRTQQEDSAVYLCASSSQREGADTQYFGPGTRLTVL.

V and J are TRBV30 and TRBJ2-3; D gene uncertain. Germline V gene data show CDR1 as GTSNPN and CDR2 as SVGIG (reference sequence). Trimming left V 3 bases short and J 3 bases short, with 10 bases between. This CDR3 region has 13 residues. As DNA, the CDR3 is TGTGCCTGGAGCCCCCTCTTTACAGATACGCAGTATTTT. Protein sequence: CAWSPLFTDTQYF.